This entry lists 32 T cell receptor beta chains sequenced from one sample in a study of blood T cell repertoires in COVID-19. The protocol was immunoSEQ multiplex PCR, while the TCRdb copy is restricted to in-frame clones and leaves out a portion. The table lists about 220,000 clones, approximately 84% of them singletons. The sequenced sample was peripheral blood. The receptors come from a woman in her fifties or sixties with acute or convalescent COVID-19.

This rearrangement joins TRBV28 to TRBJ2-2; TRBD2 agrees at 10 bases. The V segment lost 4 bases and the J segment 6 bases; nucleotides outside the gene matches: 5. The CDR3 is made up of 15 amino acids. Germline CDR1 and CDR2: MDHEN and SYDVKM. CDR3 bases: TGTGCCAGCAGTTCAGCGGGGGGGCCGTCCGGGGAGCTGTTTTTT. This translates into CASSSAGGPSGELFF.

The CDR3 DNA reads TGTGCCAGCAGCGTATCTAGCGGAGCTAGCACAGATACGCAGTATTTT. Protein: CASSVSSGASTDTQYF. J is TRBJ2-3 and V is TRBV9; 7 nucleotides align to TRBD2. Germline loops: CDR1 SGDLS, CDR2 YYNGEE. V gave up 1 base and J gave up 0 bases; unmatched junction bases: 5. The CDR3 contains 16 residues.

This rearrangement joins TRBV4-3 to TRBJ1-3; D is perhaps TRBD1 (5 bases). V shed 1 base and J shed 3 bases, with 13 bases lying between them. The CDR3 covers 16 residues. CDR1 is LGHNA and CDR2 is YSLEER in the germline V gene. This CDR3 reads CASSQGGHTGGNTIYF. CDR3 coding DNA: TGCGCCAGCAGCCAAGGGGGCCATACGGGTGGAAACACCATATATTTT.

The V gene is TRBV5-1, the J gene TRBJ1-1; a weak D match, TRBD1 (5 bases). V was pared by 0 bases and J by 1 base, with 10 bases between. This CDR3 spans 15 amino acids. In germline, CDR1 is SGHRS, CDR2 YFSETQ. This chain's CDR3 is CASSLATRANTEAFF. In DNA form, the CDR3 reads TGCGCCAGCAGCTTGGCGACCAGGGCGAACACTGAAGCTTTCTTT.

CDR3 sequence: CASSPSGEAFF. The CDR3 DNA reads as TGTGCCAGCAGCCCTTCGGGTGAAGCTTTCTTT. The chain couples TRBV11-2 to TRBJ1-1, with unresolved D. V dropped 5 bases and J dropped 7 bases, with 8 bases sitting between them. The germline V gene has CDR1 SGHAT and CDR2 FQNNGV. The CDR3 covers 11 residues.

This clone was detected a few times. The chain employs TRBV4-1 and TRBJ2-3; no firm D call. The CDR3 has 15 residues. Germline CDR1 is MGHRA and CDR2 is YSYEKL. The ends were cut back, 3 bases at V and 1 base at J, with 11 bases in the middle. The CDR3 DNA reads as TGCGCCAGCAGCCAGACCGGGTCCCGCACAGATACGCAGTATTTT. This sequence encodes CASSQTGSRTDTQYF.

This chain joins TRBV6-1 and TRBJ1-5; 9 nucleotides agree with TRBD1. The CDR3 has 14 residues. Germline lookup yields CDR1 MNHNS and CDR2 SASEGT. J lost 7 bases, V lost 2 bases, and 3 bases had no gene match. The CDR3 region has the DNA TGTGCCAGCAGTGAAACAGGGGGCGAGCAGCCCCAGCATTTT. It specifies CASSETGGEQPQHF.

The V gene is TRBV29-1, the J gene TRBJ2-7, with TRBD2 matching over 7 bases. After removal of 3 bases from V and 3 bases from J, the junction contained 2 bases not matched to a gene. The CDR3 sequence is 12 residues long. Germline CDR1 and CDR2: SQVTM and ANQGSEA. The CDR3 reads CSVEGEGYEQYF. For the CDR3, the DNA is TGCAGCGTTGAGGGGGAGGGCTACGAGCAGTACTTC.

V is TRBV6-2 or TRBV6-3 and J is TRBJ2-7; tentatively, D is TRBD1 (5 bases). The CDR3 length is 13 residues. Trimming shortened V by 6 bases and J by 2 bases, and 11 bases separated the two germline ends. Germline V gene lookup returns CDR1 MNHEY and CDR2 SVGEGT. The DNA for the CDR3 is TGTGCCAGCAGCCCCGACAGAACCTACGAGCAGTACTTC. Translated, it gives CASSPDRTYEQYF.

V usage is TRBV10-1 and J usage is TRBJ2-7; 8 bases line up with TRBD2. Germline values: CDR1 WNHNN, CDR2 SYGVQD (reference sequence). Trimming took 2 bases from V and 3 from J; bases not matched to a gene: 6. This CDR3 region has 15 residues. The CDR3 is CASSERGGKFYEQYF. The CDR3 region has the DNA TGCGCCAGCAGTGAGCGGGGGGGGAAGTTCTACGAGCAGTACTTC.

The rearrangement links TRBV18 to TRBJ1-4; D is unclear. Germline-derived CDR1 and CDR2 are KGHSH and LQKENI. The CDR3 is made up of 13 amino acids. Trimming took off 3 bases at V and 4 bases at J, with 6 bases between the two ends. CDR3 coding DNA: TGTGCCAGCTCACCGGAGATTAATGAAAAACTGTTTTTT. It yields the protein CASSPEINEKLFF.

This clone was seen only once. V usage is TRBV20-1 and J usage is TRBJ2-3; the D is unclear. The CDR3 has 14 amino acids. CDR1 DFQATT and CDR2 SNEGSKA come from the germline V gene (reference sequence). V gave up 3 bases and J gave up 0 bases, with 10 bases separating them. CDR3 in DNA: TGCAGTGCTAGTAAGAGGTCTAGCACAGATACGCAGTATTTT. This gives the protein CSASKRSSTDTQYF.

This clone has a single count. The rearrangement links TRBV6-6 to TRBJ2-7; 7 nucleotides align to TRBD2. The V gene end was trimmed by 2 bases and the J gene end by 5 bases; junction bases not matched to a gene: 6. This CDR3 region has 14 residues. CDR1 MNHNY and CDR2 SVGAGI come from the germline V gene (reference sequence). CDR3 residues: CASSYTSAVDEQYF. DNA for the CDR3: TGTGCCAGCAGTTACACTAGCGCCGTCGACGAGCAGTACTTC.

This chain connects TRBV3-1 (or the pseudogene TRBV3-2) to TRBJ1-1, with 10 bases aligning to TRBD1. V was clipped by 6 bases and J by 4 bases; unmatched bases: 5. The CDR3 runs to 14 residues. Germline lookup yields CDR1 LGHDT and CDR2 YNNKEL (reference sequence). This CDR3 reads CASSAGQGSTEAFF. The CDR3 region has the DNA TGTGCCAGCAGTGCGGGACAGGGGTCCACTGAAGCTTTCTTT.

This clone has just a few counts. The rearrangement joins TRBV2 to TRBJ1-6; 7 bases are a match to TRBD1. The trim removed 6 bases at V and 5 bases at J, leaving 4 bases unmatched. The CDR3 consists of 14 residues. From germline, CDR1 is SNHLY and CDR2 FYNNEI. Written as DNA, the CDR3 is TGTGCCAGCAGCCCAACAGGGGATAATTCACCCCTCCACTTT. It encodes CASSPTGDNSPLHF.

The rearrangement joins TRBV7-9 to TRBJ2-3, with 8 bases lining up with TRBD2. J lost 6 bases, V lost 5 bases, and 13 bases had no gene match. This CDR3 is 16 amino acids long. The V gene's germline CDR1 is SEHNR and CDR2 FQNEAQ (reference sequence). The CDR3 is CASSSTVGGAFDTQYF. In DNA form, the CDR3 reads TGTGCCAGCAGCAGTACTGTCGGGGGGGCCTTTGATACGCAGTATTTT.

The gene calls are TRBV2 and TRBJ2-3; D gene ambiguous. The V and J ends lost 2 bases and 6 bases respectively, with 6 bases between them. Germline loops: CDR1 SNHLY, CDR2 FYNNEI. The CDR3 is 12 amino acids. The CDR3, as DNA: TGTGCCAGCAGTGAATCCCCGGATACGCAGTATTTT. Its translation: CASSESPDTQYF. Filled out from reference TRBV2 and TRBJ2-3, the complete variable domain reads EPEVTQTPSHQVTQMGQEVILRCVPISNHLYFYWYRQILGQKVEFLVSFYNNEISEKSEIFDDQFSVERPDGSNFTLKIRSTKLEDSAMYFCASSESPDTQYFGPGTRLTVL.

The CDR3 region has the DNA TGTGCCAGGACTTGTACAGGACAGATAAATGAAAAACTGTTTTTT. Its protein product is CARTCTGQINEKLFF. The chain recombines TRBV27 with TRBJ1-4; D may be TRBD1 (6 bases). The CDR3 runs to 15 residues. Trimming removed 9 bases from V and 5 bases from J, with 19 bases in between. CDR1 is MNHEY and CDR2 is SMNVEV in the germline V gene (reference sequence). Using reference TRBV27 and TRBJ1-4 for the parts outside the CDR3, the full variable domain is EAQVTQNPRYLITVTGKKLTVTCSQNMNHEYMSWYRQDPGLGLRQIYYSMNVEVTDKGDVPEGYKVSRKEKRNFPLILESPSPNQTSLYFCARTCTGQINEKLFFGSGTQLSVL.

The rearrangement links TRBV6-6 to TRBJ1-4, with D uncertain. The CDR3 spans 11 residues. Germline loops: CDR1 MNHNY, CDR2 SVGAGI (reference sequence). V was trimmed by 4 bases and J by 8 bases, leaving 5 bases between them. The CDR3 reads CASSFQEKLFF. Written as DNA, the CDR3 is TGTGCCAGCAGTTTTCAAGAAAAACTGTTTTTT.

The chain's CDR3 is CASSPTGGGGGYTF. The CDR3, as DNA: TGTGCCAGCAGCCCCACCGGGGGAGGGGGTGGCTACACCTTC. The rearrangement joins TRBV9 to TRBJ1-2; D may be TRBD1 (6 bases). Trimming stripped 4 bases from V and 7 bases from J, with 17 bases between. CDR3 length: 14 residues. Germline lookup yields CDR1 SGDLS and CDR2 YYNGEE.

As to this clone: The junction shows a germline mismatch at one end, possibly a read error. The chain uses TRBV19 and TRBJ1-1; the match to TRBD1 covers 9 bases. CDR3 length: 17 residues. CDR1 LNHDA and CDR2 SQIVND come from the germline V gene (reference sequence). This chain's CDR3 is CASRIGGQGVMNTEAFF. CDR3 nucleotides: TGTGCCAGTAGAATAGGGGGACAGGGCGTCATGAACACTGAAGCTTTCTTT. Complete variable domain (other parts from reference TRBV19 and TRBJ1-1): DGGITQSPKYLFRKEGQNVTLSCEQNLNHDAMYWYRQDPGQGLRLIYYSQIVNDFQKGDIAEGYSVSREKKESFPLTVTSAQKNPTAFYLCASRIGGQGVMNTEAFFGQGTRLTVV.

This chain connects TRBV7-9 to TRBJ1-5; no definite D call. CDR1 is SEHNR, CDR2 FQNEAQ, per germline (reference sequence). V lost 5 bases and J lost 5, with 10 bases in between. CDR3 length: 13 amino acids. CDR3 protein: CASSIDSDQPQHF. DNA for the CDR3: TGTGCCAGCAGCATAGACTCGGATCAGCCCCAGCATTTT.

This clone was seen only once. The V call is TRBV6-5, the J call TRBJ2-2, with 7 positions matching TRBD1. Trimming cost V 8 bases and J 8 bases; bases outside gene matches: 8. The CDR3 covers 13 residues. Germline values: CDR1 MNHEY, CDR2 SVGAGI. The DNA for the CDR3 is TGTGCCAGCGGTTCAGGGGGTTTTGGGGAGCTGTTTTTT. Amino acid sequence: CASGSGGFGELFF.

A remark on this clone: Mismatch with germline at one junction end may stem from a read error. The CDR3 region is CASSPRGGNYGHTF. The CDR3 DNA is TGTGCCAGCAGCCCCCGCGGGGGGAACTATGGCCACACCTTC. The chain is built from TRBV9 and TRBJ1-2; the D gene is possibly TRBD1 (5 bases). Germline V gene data show CDR1 as SGDLS and CDR2 as YYNGEE. The CDR3 covers 14 residues.

The V and J genes are TRBV4-2 and TRBJ2-7, with D perhaps TRBD1 (6 bases). Germline V gene data show CDR1 as LGHNA and CDR2 as YNFKEQ. This CDR3 is 13 amino acids long. Trimming took off 3 bases at V and 5 bases at J, with 11 bases between the two ends. The CDR3 loop reads CASSQQGSDEQYF. Here the CDR3 DNA reads TGTGCCAGCAGCCAGCAGGGGTCGGACGAGCAGTACTTC.

The rearrangement joins TRBV28 to TRBJ1-4; 9 bases line up with TRBD1. This CDR3 has 19 amino acids. Germline assignment: CDR1 MDHEN and CDR2 SYDVKM. With 5 bases clipped from V and 3 bases from J, the junction kept 16 bases outside the gene matches. In DNA, the CDR3 is TGTGCCAGCAGTCCCCTATCATTCGGCGGGACAGGGTCTAATGAAAAACTGTTTTTT. It yields the protein CASSPLSFGGTGSNEKLFF.

This rearrangement joins TRBV6-5 to TRBJ2-2; D may be TRBD1 (5 bases). The CDR3 spans 14 residues. Germline V gene lookup returns CDR1 MNHEY and CDR2 SVGAGI. Trimming took 7 bases from V and 3 from J, leaving 12 bases between them. In DNA, the CDR3 is TGTGCCAGCACTCGAGACAGATACACCGGGGAGCTGTTTTTT. This encodes CASTRDRYTGELFF.

The rearrangement joins TRBV12-3 or TRBV12-4 to TRBJ2-7; a possible D gene is TRBD2 (6 bases). Trimming cost V 6 bases and J 2 bases, with 11 bases left between them. This CDR3 is built from 13 residues. This chain's CDR3 is CASRAGRTYEQYF. For the CDR3, the DNA is TGTGCCAGCAGAGCCGGGAGAACCTACGAGCAGTACTTC.

V is TRBV28 and J is TRBJ2-7, with TRBD2 matching over 8 bases. Germline trimming cut 8 bases from V and 5 bases from J; bases unmatched to any gene: 8. This CDR3 contains 13 residues. The germline V gene encodes CDR1 MDHEN and CDR2 SYDVKM. CDR3 in DNA: TGTGCCAGCGGAGGGACTAGGATGCACGAGCAGTACTTC. It codes for CASGGTRMHEQYF.

This chain links TRBV28 with TRBJ2-2; 8 positions agree with TRBD1. Trimming took 6 bases from V and 1 from J; bases not matched to a gene: 7. This CDR3 spans 16 amino acids. Germline CDR1 is MDHEN and CDR2 is SYDVKM. The CDR3 here is CASSPLGTGNTGELFF. The CDR3 DNA reads as TGTGCCAGCAGCCCCCTAGGGACAGGGAACACCGGGGAGCTGTTTTTT.

The chain employs TRBV30 and TRBJ1-2, with TRBD1 matching 9 bases. The germline V gene encodes CDR1 GTSNPN and CDR2 SVGIG (reference sequence). The CDR3 loop spans 12 amino acids. With 3 bases clipped from V and 8 bases from J, the junction kept 4 bases outside the gene matches. The CDR3 is CAWRGTGKGYTF. CDR3 coding DNA: TGTGCCTGGAGGGGGACAGGGAAGGGCTACACCTTC.

The chain carries TRBV14 and TRBJ1-1; possibly TRBD1 for D (5 bases). Trimming shortened V by 1 base and J by 4 bases, and 10 bases separated the two germline ends. Germline lookup yields CDR1 SGHDN and CDR2 FVKESK. The CDR3 consists of 14 residues. The CDR3 DNA sequence: TGTGCCAGCAGCCAAGTAAGGGGTTTCACTGAAGCTTTCTTT. Translating it yields CASSQVRGFTEAFF.